The clone carrying this T cell receptor beta chain was detected many times. Its antigen is undetermined. A read error may account for a junction end that differs from germline. CDR1 and CDR2 (germline): SSHAT, FNYEAQ (reference sequence). The CDR3 extends over 16 amino acids. The study profiled TCR beta VDJ and CDR3 using genomic DNA as template. TCRdb called the reads again in MiXCR, with one record for every CDR3 protein. This sample has some 410,000 distinct CDR3 sequences, with 55% to 70% found just once. The data originate from a study of CD8+CD57+ T cells in acquired aplastic anemia. Study in general: DNA per sorted CD4+ or CD8+ sample ranged 0.2 to 27.4 ug, averaging 3.2 ug. The study obtained about 10 million reads on average for CD4+ cells from healthy donors.

Study results and limitations: Under 35 was the count of CD8+ CDR3 sequences that patients shared with controls.

The source of this sequence is a human donor in good health, serving as a control. The source material was sorted CD4+, CD8+, or CD8+CD57+ T cells (not recorded which) from PBMCs. V and J are TRBV7-7 and TRBJ2-3; D uncertain. CDR3 in DNA: TGTGCTAGCAGCCCCCGGACGGCGGCATCCTCAGATACGCAGTATTTT. Protein product: CASSPRTAASSDTQYF.